Listed here are 27 T cell receptor beta chains from one sample, sequenced in a study of blood T cell repertoires in COVID-19. Sequenced by immunoSEQ multiplex PCR; TCRdb stores in-frame clones only, minus some. The sample comprises roughly 260,000 clones, approximately 90% of which are singletons, and 2% to 2.5% rests with the top ten. The sequencing sample was made of peripheral blood. The receptors shown here come from a woman between 45 and 60 years old who had recovered from COVID-19.

This clone was recorded a few times. The gene calls are TRBV6-1 and TRBJ1-1; 7 bases match TRBD1. The germline V gene has CDR1 MNHNS and CDR2 SASEGT. The V gene end was trimmed by 0 bases and the J gene end by 6 bases; junction bases not matched to a gene: 4. This CDR3 region has 14 residues. CDR3 in amino acids: CASSEASGTAEAFF. Here the CDR3 DNA reads TGTGCCAGCAGTGAAGCCTCCGGGACAGCTGAAGCTTTCTTT.

The chain uses TRBV7-2 and TRBJ2-3; 8 bases are a match to TRBD2. CDR1 is SGHTA, CDR2 FQGNSA, per germline. Losses at the gene ends were 6 bases for V and 2 bases for J; bases not matched to a gene: 10. The CDR3 extends over 16 amino acids. CDR3 protein: CASSLRGLGITDTQYF. CDR3 DNA sequence: TGTGCCAGCAGTCTCCGGGGACTAGGGATCACAGATACGCAGTATTTT.

The J gene is TRBJ1-2, the V gene TRBV5-1, with D tentatively TRBD1 (5 bases). The germline CDR1 and CDR2 sequences are SGHRS and YFSETQ. CDR3 size: 15 residues. Between the trimmed V and J ends, which lost 0 bases and 4 bases, there was a span of 13 bases. Here the CDR3 DNA reads TGCGCCAGCAGCTTGGGACAGCTTAGGAGCTATGGCTACACCTTC. Protein: CASSLGQLRSYGYTF.

This clone was observed a single time. The J gene is TRBJ1-2, the V gene TRBV2; D is undetermined. Germline CDR1 and CDR2: SNHLY and FYNNEI. The CDR3 totals 13 residues. Trimming removed 5 bases from V and 4 bases from J, with 11 bases in between. CDR3 in amino acids: CASSRGMGYGYTF. The CDR3 DNA is TGTGCCAGCAGTCGCGGGATGGGCTATGGCTACACCTTC.

This clone was seen a single time. V usage is TRBV7-2 and J usage is TRBJ1-5; D is possibly TRBD1 (5 bases). Germline CDR1 and CDR2: SGHTA and FQGNSA. The CDR3 contains 14 residues. Trimming left V 1 base short and J 5 bases short, with 9 bases between. In nucleotides, the CDR3 is TGTGCCAGCAGCTTAGACGGGGGATATCAGCCCCAGCATTTT. As protein: CASSLDGGYQPQHF.

CDR3 amino acids: CASSLKSTGELFF. CDR3 bases: TGTGCCAGCAGCTTAAAGAGCACCGGGGAGCTGTTTTTT. The V gene is TRBV7-3, the J gene TRBJ2-2; D is uncertain. Looked up from germline, CDR1 is SGHTA and CDR2 is FQGTGA. The germline V and J ends were trimmed by 1 base and 4 bases, with 4 bases remaining between them. CDR3 length: 13 residues.

This sequence joins TRBV19 and TRBJ2-5; D is possibly TRBD1 (5 bases). CDR1 and CDR2 from the germline V gene are LNHDA and SQIVND (reference sequence). The CDR3 spans 15 residues. Between the trimmed V and J ends, which lost 4 bases and 5 bases, there was a span of 17 bases. In DNA, the CDR3 is TGTGCCAGTAGTACCCTGACTGACAGCGCGGAGACCCAGTACTTC. Translation gives CASSTLTDSAETQYF.

DNA for the CDR3: TGTGCCAGCAGTTATAGAGTGAACACTGAAGCTTTCTTT. Its translation: CASSYRVNTEAFF. The chain is built from TRBV6-5 and TRBJ1-1; D not resolved. V was pared by 3 bases and J by 0 bases, with 5 bases between. The germline CDR1 and CDR2 sequences are MNHEY and SVGAGI. This CDR3 has 13 residues.

DNA for the CDR3: TGTGCCAGCAGTCAGGGTCTACAGCCCCAGCATTTT. It translates to CASSQGLQPQHF. The gene calls are TRBV6-2 or TRBV6-3 and TRBJ1-5; a possible D gene is TRBD1 (5 bases). The CDR3 loop spans 12 amino acids. V shed 5 bases and J shed 7 bases, with 9 bases lying between them. CDR1 is MNHEY and CDR2 is SVGEGT in the germline V gene.

The V and J genes are TRBV29-1 and TRBJ2-1; TRBD2 agrees at 7 bases. Trimming at V came to 6 bases and at J to 10 bases, leaving 12 bases not matched to a gene. Germline lookup yields CDR1 SQVTM and CDR2 ANQGSEA. The CDR3 is 13 residues long. CDR3 amino acids: CSVKGRVTWEQFF. As DNA, the CDR3 is TGCAGCGTCAAGGGGAGGGTCACCTGGGAGCAGTTCTTC.

The CDR3 coding sequence is TGTGCCAGCAGTGAAAGCACAGGACCATATGGCTACACCTTC. As protein: CASSESTGPYGYTF. The chain joins TRBV2 to TRBJ1-2; TRBD1 might be the D (5 bases). Trimming left V 2 bases short and J 5 bases short, with 12 bases between. From germline, CDR1 is SNHLY and CDR2 FYNNEI. There are 14 residues in the CDR3.

This clone appeared a few times. V and J are TRBV7-3 and TRBJ2-5; D call uncertain. The CDR3 has 13 amino acids. V lost 2 bases and J lost 1, with 5 bases in between. Germline V gene data show CDR1 as SGHTA and CDR2 as FQGTGA. The CDR3, as DNA: TGTGCCAGCAGCTTATCTAGCCAAGAGACCCAGTACTTC. It is translated as CASSLSSQETQYF.

The chain uses TRBV13 and TRBJ2-7, with 12 positions matching TRBD2. The germline CDR1 and CDR2 sequences are PRHDT and FYEKMQ (reference sequence). With V trimmed by 4 bases and J by 3 bases, 10 bases remained unmatched. This CDR3 contains 17 residues. CDR3 sequence reads: CASSSTSGRWSGYEQYF. Written as DNA, the CDR3 is TGTGCCAGCAGCTCGACTAGCGGGAGATGGTCGGGCTACGAGCAGTACTTC.

The J gene is TRBJ2-1, the V gene TRBV6-5; 8 nucleotides agree with TRBD2. Germline-derived CDR1 and CDR2 are MNHEY and SVGAGI. J was trimmed by 4 bases and V by 2 bases; bases with no gene match: 4. This CDR3 spans 15 amino acids. The CDR3, as DNA: TGTGCCAGCAGTTACGCGGGGGGTCTTTACAATGAGCAGTTCTTC. Translating it yields CASSYAGGLYNEQFF.

The chain couples TRBV28 to TRBJ1-4, with a possible D match to TRBD1 (6 bases). There are 15 residues in the CDR3. Trimming cost V 5 bases and J 14 bases, with 24 bases left between them. The V gene's germline CDR1 is MDHEN and CDR2 SYDVKM. Here the CDR3 DNA reads TGTGCCAGCAGTATTCCGGGACAAGAACGAAAAATGCTGTTTTTT. It encodes CASSIPGQERKMLFF. The whole variable domain, remainder taken from reference TRBV28 and TRBJ1-4, is DVKVTQSSRYLVKRTGEKVFLECVQDMDHENMFWYRQDPGLGLRLIYFSYDVKMKEKGDIPEGYSVSREKKERFSLILESASTNQTSMYLCASSIPGQERKMLFFGSGTQLSVL.

This clone appeared once. This chain links TRBV4-1 with TRBJ2-2; TRBD2 is a possible D gene (7 bases). V lost 4 bases, J lost 2 bases, and 17 bases lay in between. The CDR3 sequence is 17 residues long. Germline CDR1 reads MGHRA; CDR2 reads YSYEKL. This chain's CDR3 is CASSPVRGGQNTGELFF. The CDR3, as DNA: TGCGCCAGCAGCCCCGTAAGGGGGGGCCAAAACACCGGGGAGCTGTTTTTT.

This chain uses TRBV12-2 with TRBJ2-7; no DNA check was done on the table's D call, TRBD1. TRBV12-2 is annotated as a pseudogene. The CDR3 sequence is 16 residues long. CDR3 protein: CASRFEQGIRVYEQYF. CDR3 bases: TGTGCAAGTCGCTTCGAACAGGGCATTCGAGTCTACGAGCAGTACTTC.

In regard to this clone: The same CDR3 is also encoded by other DNA sequences in this sample. V is TRBV7-9 and J is TRBJ1-5; the D is unclear. This CDR3 spans 12 amino acids. Per germline, CDR1 SEHNR and CDR2 FQNEAQ (reference sequence). Trimming cost V 1 base and J 7 bases, with 5 bases left between them. The CDR3 is CASSLGGQPQHF. For the CDR3, the DNA is TGTGCCAGCAGCTTAGGAGGGCAGCCCCAGCATTTT. The variable domain in full, completed from reference TRBV7-9 and TRBJ1-5, reads DTGVSQNPRHKITKRGQNVTFRCDPISEHNRLYWYRQTLGQGPEFLTYFQNEAQLEKSRLLSDRFSAERPKGSFSTLEIQRTEQGDSAMYLCASSLGGQPQHFGDGTRLSIL.

CDR3 in DNA: TGTGCCAGCAGCGTCCTAACTAGCGGGTCCTACAATGAGCAGTTCTTC. This codes for CASSVLTSGSYNEQFF. The chain is built from TRBV9 and TRBJ2-1; 9 bases map to TRBD2. V dropped 2 bases and J dropped 1; count of bases not matched to a gene: 4. This CDR3 is 16 amino acids long. The germline V gene encodes CDR1 SGDLS and CDR2 YYNGEE. Complete variable domain (other parts from reference TRBV9 and TRBJ2-1): DSGVTQTPKHLITATGQRVTLRCSPRSGDLSVYWYQQSLDQGLQFLIQYYNGEERAKGNILERFSAQQFPDLHSELNLSSLELGDSALYFCASSVLTSGSYNEQFFGPGTRLTVL.

The gene calls are TRBV6-6 and TRBJ2-7; tentatively, D is TRBD1 (5 bases). The germline CDR1 and CDR2 sequences are MNHNY and SVGAGI (reference sequence). This CDR3 comprises 10 residues. Trimming shortened V by 6 bases and J by 7 bases, and 7 bases separated the two germline ends. CDR3 coding DNA: TGTGCCAGCAGGAAGGGGGAGCAGTACTTC. Protein product: CASRKGEQYF.

The chain uses TRBV6-2 or TRBV6-3 and TRBJ2-7, with D maybe TRBD2 (6 bases). V lost 6 bases, J lost 0 bases, and 18 bases lay in between. CDR3 size: 16 residues. The germline V gene encodes CDR1 MNHEY and CDR2 SVGEGT. The CDR3: CASSPARRGSSYEQYF. The CDR3 nucleotides read TGTGCCAGCAGCCCTGCTCGGCGGGGTTCCTCCTACGAGCAGTACTTC.

V gene TRBV6-2 or TRBV6-3 combines with J gene TRBJ2-7, with D possibly being TRBD2 (6 bases). This CDR3 is 15 amino acids long. The V end lost 5 bases, the J end lost 1 base, and 15 bases lay between the germline ends. CDR1 and CDR2 from the germline V gene are MNHEY and SVGEGT. The CDR3 nucleotides read TGTGCCAGCAGTCCCACCAGGCGGGGATCCTACGAGCAGTACTTC. It codes for CASSPTRRGSYEQYF.

The gene calls are TRBV30 and TRBJ1-5; possible D gene TRBD1, 6 bases. Germline-derived CDR1 and CDR2 are GTSNPN and SVGIG (reference sequence). The length of the CDR3 is 15 residues. Trimming took 1 base from V and 4 from J, leaving 14 bases between them. The CDR3 is CAWSAGTYLNQPQHF. The DNA of the CDR3 is TGTGCCTGGAGTGCCGGGACATACTTAAATCAGCCCCAGCATTTT.

The rearrangement joins TRBV2 to TRBJ2-5; tentative D call: TRBD2 (5 bases). With 7 bases removed from V and 7 bases from J, the gap between germline ends came to 25 bases. The germline CDR1 and CDR2 sequences are SNHLY and FYNNEI. The CDR3 length is 16 residues. The CDR3 sequence: CASTRGSLRSARTQYF. DNA of the CDR3: TGTGCCAGCACTCGAGGGTCCCTCAGATCGGCCCGGACCCAGTACTTC.

This sequence joins TRBV29-1 and TRBJ1-2; the D is unclear. CDR3 length: 11 residues. V was shortened by 0 bases and J by 7 bases, with 6 bases between the two germline ends. Germline V gene lookup returns CDR1 SQVTM and CDR2 ANQGSEA. Here the CDR3 reads CSVEDRSGYTF. The CDR3 nucleotides read TGCAGCGTTGAAGACAGGTCTGGCTACACCTTC.

In DNA form, the CDR3 reads TGTGCCAGCAGCCTGGGTGAGGTTACTGGAAACACCATATATTTT. It encodes CASSLGEVTGNTIYF. The gene calls are TRBV7-2 and TRBJ1-3; no clear D. CDR1 and CDR2 from the germline V gene are SGHTA and FQGNSA. This CDR3 is built from 15 residues. Trimming took 5 bases from V and 2 from J, leaving 13 bases between them.

V and J are TRBV2 and TRBJ1-1; D might be TRBD1 (5 bases). The CDR3 has 11 amino acids. V was cut by 3 bases and J by 7 bases, with 6 bases left in between. CDR1 and CDR2 (germline): SNHLY, FYNNEI. CDR3 sequence reads: CASSEGGEAFF. As DNA, the CDR3 is TGTGCCAGCAGTGAGGGGGGTGAAGCTTTCTTT.